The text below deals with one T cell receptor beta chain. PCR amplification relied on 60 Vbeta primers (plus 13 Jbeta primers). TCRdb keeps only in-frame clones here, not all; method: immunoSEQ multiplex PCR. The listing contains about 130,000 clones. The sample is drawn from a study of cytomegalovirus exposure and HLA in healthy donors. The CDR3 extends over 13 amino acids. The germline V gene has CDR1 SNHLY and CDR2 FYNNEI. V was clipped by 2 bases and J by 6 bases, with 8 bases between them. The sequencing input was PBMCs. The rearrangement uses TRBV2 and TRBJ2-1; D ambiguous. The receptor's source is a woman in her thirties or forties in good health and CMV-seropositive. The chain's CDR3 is CASSEPSSNEQFF. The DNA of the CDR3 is TGTGCCAGCAGTGAACCCAGTTCCAATGAGCAGTTCTTC.